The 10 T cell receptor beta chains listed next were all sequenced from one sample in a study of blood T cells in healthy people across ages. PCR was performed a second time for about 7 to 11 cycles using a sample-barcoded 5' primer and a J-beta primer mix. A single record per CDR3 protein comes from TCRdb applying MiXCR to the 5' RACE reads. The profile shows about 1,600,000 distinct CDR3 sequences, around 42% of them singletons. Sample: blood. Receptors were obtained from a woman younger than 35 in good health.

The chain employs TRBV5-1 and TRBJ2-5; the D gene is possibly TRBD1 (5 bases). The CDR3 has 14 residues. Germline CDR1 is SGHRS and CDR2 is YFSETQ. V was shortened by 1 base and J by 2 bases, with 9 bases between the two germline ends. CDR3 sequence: CASSLNQGQETQYF. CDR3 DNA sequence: TGCGCCAGCAGCTTGAACCAGGGACAAGAGACCCAGTACTTC.

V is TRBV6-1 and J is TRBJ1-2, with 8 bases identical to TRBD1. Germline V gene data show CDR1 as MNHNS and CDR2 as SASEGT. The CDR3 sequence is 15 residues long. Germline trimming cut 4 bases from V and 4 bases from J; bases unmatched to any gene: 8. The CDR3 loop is CASSAETGELYGYTF. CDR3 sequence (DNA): TGTGCCAGCAGTGCCGAGACAGGGGAGCTCTATGGCTACACCTTC.

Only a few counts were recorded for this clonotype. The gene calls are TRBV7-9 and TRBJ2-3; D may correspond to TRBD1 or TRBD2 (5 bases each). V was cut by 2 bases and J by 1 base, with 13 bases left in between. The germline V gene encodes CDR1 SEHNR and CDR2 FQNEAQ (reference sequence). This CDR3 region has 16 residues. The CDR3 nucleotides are TGTGCCAGCAGCTTATGGGGGTATGGCGGCACAGATACGCAGTATTTT. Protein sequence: CASSLWGYGGTDTQYF. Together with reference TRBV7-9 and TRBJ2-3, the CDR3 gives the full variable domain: DTGVSQNPRHKITKRGQNVTFRCDPISEHNRLYWYRQTLGQGPEFLTYFQNEAQLEKSRLLSDRFSAERPKGSFSTLEIQRTEQGDSAMYLCASSLWGYGGTDTQYFGPGTRLTVL.

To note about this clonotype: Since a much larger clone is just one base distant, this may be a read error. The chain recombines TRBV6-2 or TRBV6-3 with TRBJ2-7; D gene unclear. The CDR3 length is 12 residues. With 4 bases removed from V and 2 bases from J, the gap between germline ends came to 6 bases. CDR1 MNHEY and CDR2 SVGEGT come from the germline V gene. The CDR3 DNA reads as TGTGCCAGCAGTTGGGCCGCCTACGAGCAGTACTTC. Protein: CASSWAAYEQYF.

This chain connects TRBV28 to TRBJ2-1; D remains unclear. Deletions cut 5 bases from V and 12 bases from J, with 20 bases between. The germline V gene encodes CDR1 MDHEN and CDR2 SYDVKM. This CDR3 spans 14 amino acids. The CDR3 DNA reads TGTGCCAGCAGTATCCAACCTGTGGCACGAGGGCAGTTCTTC. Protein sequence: CASSIQPVARGQFF.

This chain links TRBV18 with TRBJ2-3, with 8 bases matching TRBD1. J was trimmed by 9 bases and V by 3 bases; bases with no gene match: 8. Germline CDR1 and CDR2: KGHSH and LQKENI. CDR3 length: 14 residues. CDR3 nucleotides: TGTGCCAGCTCACCGGATCAGGGGGCGGGGACGCAGTATTTT. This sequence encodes CASSPDQGAGTQYF.

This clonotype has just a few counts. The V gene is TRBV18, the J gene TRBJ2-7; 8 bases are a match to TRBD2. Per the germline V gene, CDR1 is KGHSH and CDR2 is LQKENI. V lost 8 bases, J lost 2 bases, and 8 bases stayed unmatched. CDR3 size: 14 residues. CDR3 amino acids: CASQRETGAYEQYF. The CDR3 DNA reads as TGTGCCAGCCAGCGGGAGACCGGAGCCTACGAGCAGTACTTC.

CDR3 in amino acids: CASTGGLAGAPGELFF. The CDR3 DNA sequence: TGTGCCAGCACCGGGGGACTAGCGGGGGCTCCCGGGGAGCTGTTTTTT. The J gene is TRBJ2-2, the V gene TRBV28, with 14 bases lining up with TRBD2. The CDR3 has 16 residues. V shed 7 bases and J 6 bases; nucleotides not matched to a gene: 7. The germline V gene encodes CDR1 MDHEN and CDR2 SYDVKM.

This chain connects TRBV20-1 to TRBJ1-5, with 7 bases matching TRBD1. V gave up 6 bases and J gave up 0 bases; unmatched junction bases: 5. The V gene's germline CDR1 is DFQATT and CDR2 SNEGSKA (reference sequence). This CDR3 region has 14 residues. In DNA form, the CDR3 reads TGCAGTGCAGCGACAGGGAATAGCAATCAGCCCCAGCATTTT. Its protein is CSAATGNSNQPQHF.

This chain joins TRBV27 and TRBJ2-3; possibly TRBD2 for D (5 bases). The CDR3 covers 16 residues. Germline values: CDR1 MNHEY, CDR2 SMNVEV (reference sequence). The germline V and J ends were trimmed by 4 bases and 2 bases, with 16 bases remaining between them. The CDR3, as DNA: TGTGCCAGCAGTTCTGTCCCACTAGGAAACACAGATACGCAGTATTTT. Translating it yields CASSSVPLGNTDTQYF.